This T cell receptor (beta chain) was captured by sequencing in a study of shared clonotypes between healthy human individuals. The CDR3 runs to 16 residues. The trim removed 5 bases at V and 7 bases at J, leaving 16 bases unmatched. Germline-derived CDR1 and CDR2 are MNHEY and SMNVEV (reference sequence). Clones were read by immunoSEQ multiplex PCR, and TCRdb kept only the in-frame ones, dropping some. Altogether some 500,000 clones are present, roughly 95% being singletons, with the ten largest covering 0.064%. V and J are TRBV27 and TRBJ1-1; TRBD1 aligns across 7 bases. The origin of this receptor is a woman in her twenties or thirties in good health. Sequenced input: naive CD4+ T cells sorted from blood. The subset denotes: CD45RA+ positively selected. CDR3 DNA: TGTGCCAGCAGTCCCCTCTTACAGGGGCGAGGAGTTGAAGCTTTCTTT. Protein: CASSPLLQGRGVEAFF.